A single sample gave rise to the 6 T cell receptor beta chains below, sequenced in a study of human T cells and chemical hapten exposure. As for time point: patch test 2, 6 weeks after DPC sensitization. Treatment meaning: therapeutic diphenylcyclopropenone sensitization with weekly scalp DPC. Using its own MiXCR run on the RACE reads, TCRdb lists one record per CDR3 protein. The profile shows about 350,000 distinct CDR3 sequences, roughly 6% of them singletons. The starting material was whole blood, obtained in connection with sensitization to the hapten diphenylcyclopropenone (DPC). These receptors all stem from a woman aged 18-29 years with alopecia areata. Some clones in this sample may be carry-over from other donors' samples.

This clonotype occurred many times. V is TRBV6-2 or TRBV6-3 and J is TRBJ1-5; D call uncertain. CDR1 and CDR2 (germline): MNHEY, SVGEGT. The ends were cut back, 0 bases at V and 7 bases at J, with 13 bases in the middle. The CDR3 length is 15 residues. CDR3 loop: CASSYSSPGFQPQHF. The CDR3 DNA is TGTGCCAGCAGTTACTCGAGTCCGGGGTTCCAGCCCCAGCATTTT.

Only a few counts were recorded for this clonotype. The gene calls are TRBV29-1 and TRBJ2-3, with D unclear. Germline V lookup: CDR1 SQVTM, CDR2 ANQGSEA. The CDR3 extends over 17 amino acids. The germline V and J ends were trimmed by 4 bases and 2 bases, with 22 bases remaining between them. The CDR3 spells CSVVPAGRGFSTDTQYF. The CDR3, as DNA: TGCAGCGTTGTACCCGCCGGGCGTGGCTTTTCCACAGATACGCAGTATTTT.

CDR3 loop: CASRTGTGVWNTEAFF. CDR3 nucleotide sequence: TGTGCCAGCAGGACCGGGACAGGGGTCTGGAACACTGAAGCTTTCTTT. The V call is TRBV28, the J call TRBJ1-1; 10 bases align to TRBD1. The CDR3 totals 16 residues. V was clipped by 6 bases and J by 1 base; unmatched bases: 8. Germline loops: CDR1 MDHEN, CDR2 SYDVKM.

This clonotype was recorded many times. V gene TRBV20-1 combines with J gene TRBJ1-5, with D hard to call. Germline values: CDR1 DFQATT, CDR2 SNEGSKA (reference sequence). The V end was cut by 5 bases, the J end by 0 bases, with 8 bases between. This CDR3 is 13 amino acids long. The CDR3 sequence: CSAPDGSNQPQHF. The CDR3 DNA follows: TGCAGTGCTCCCGACGGTAGCAATCAGCCCCAGCATTTT.

This rearrangement joins TRBV19 to TRBJ1-5; D is perhaps TRBD1 (6 bases). V shed 2 bases and J shed 7 bases, with 15 bases lying between them. Germline lookup yields CDR1 LNHDA and CDR2 SQIVND (reference sequence). CDR3 length: 15 residues. The CDR3 region has the DNA TGTGCCAGTAGTATAAACAGGGAAGTAAGGCAGCCCCAGCATTTT. Translating gives CASSINREVRQPQHF.

V gene TRBV12-5 combines with J gene TRBJ2-3, with 9 bases aligning to TRBD2. CDR1 is LGHNT, CDR2 FRNRAP, per germline. V lost 4 bases and J lost 3; bases outside the gene matches: 5. This CDR3 spans 15 amino acids. CDR3 residues: CASGSRGGPTDTQYF. CDR3 sequence (DNA): TGTGCTAGTGGTTCGCGGGGGGGCCCGACAGATACGCAGTATTTT.